This is a list of T cell receptor beta chains from one sample in a study of blood T cell repertoires in COVID-19. Generated by immunoSEQ multiplex PCR, the TCRdb table keeps only in-frame clones and is missing some. The repertoire holds 200,000 to 300,000 clones, with about 93% as singletons. Sequencing was done on a sample of peripheral blood. These receptors were obtained from a man under 40 with COVID-19, enrolled during active disease. Each CDR3 is given with its conserved first and last residue. Fields, in order: V gene, D gene, CDR3 length, J gene, clone size, CDR3 DNA, CDR3 protein. The D gene is left open where the match is weak. Size is stated for part of the rows, as once, few or many counts, or as a class when the clone is expanded.

V: TRBV5-1; D: TRBD1; length: 15; J: TRBJ2-2; size: NA; DNA: TGCGCCAGCAGCTTGGTGGCAGGGGGTACCGGGGAGCTGTTTTTT; CDR3: CASSLVAGGTGELFF
V: TRBV12-3/TRBV12-4; D: NA; length: 13; J: TRBJ1-1; size: NA; DNA: TGTGCCAGCAGCCTACTGCAAGACACTGAAGCTTTCTTT; CDR3: CASSLLQDTEAFF
V: TRBV19; D: TRBD2; length: 17; J: TRBJ2-5; size: NA; DNA: TGTGCCAGTAGTATTCGGACTAGCGGGGCTCCGTGGGAGACCCAGTACTTC; CDR3: CASSIRTSGAPWETQYF
V: TRBV6-5; D: TRBD1; length: 15; J: TRBJ1-1; size: NA; DNA: TGTGCCAGCAGACCCCCTACAGGGGGGGACACTGAAGCTTTCTTT; CDR3: CASRPPTGGDTEAFF
V: TRBV7-6; D: NA; length: 14; J: TRBJ1-4; size: NA; DNA: TGTGCCAGCAGCTTCACATCAACTAATGAAAAACTGTTTTTT; CDR3: CASSFTSTNEKLFF
V: TRBV4-1; D: NA; length: 14; J: TRBJ2-7; size: NA; DNA: TGCGCCAGCAGCCAAGTATCTAGGCGCGACGAGCAGTACTTC; CDR3: CASSQVSRRDEQYF
V: TRBV10-3; D: NA; length: 13; J: TRBJ2-2; size: NA; DNA: TGTGCCATCAGGCAGGGCAGCACCGGGGAGCTGTTTTTT; CDR3: CAIRQGSTGELFF
V: TRBV9; D: TRBD1; length: 15; J: TRBJ2-7; size: NA; DNA: TGTGCCAGCAGCGTAGCGGGGACAGGGATCGACGAGCAGTACTTC; CDR3: CASSVAGTGIDEQYF
V: TRBV5-1; D: NA; length: 13; J: TRBJ2-1; size: NA; DNA: TGCGCCAGCAGCGCCAAACAGGAAGACGCTAAGTTCTTC; CDR3: CASSAKQEDAKFF
V: TRBV10-3; D: TRBD1; length: 15; J: TRBJ1-1; size: NA; DNA: TGTGCCATCCCGAAGGGAACAGGGGTGGATACTGAAGCTTTCTTT; CDR3: CAIPKGTGVDTEAFF
V: TRBV27; D: NA; length: 14; J: TRBJ1-1; size: NA; DNA: TGTGCCAGCAGTTCGGCAGAGCGGAACACTGAAGCTTTCTTT; CDR3: CASSSAERNTEAFF
V: TRBV3-1/TRBV3-2; D: NA; length: 14; J: TRBJ1-1; size: NA; DNA: TGTGCCAGCAGCCCAACACACAGGGACACTGAAGCTTTCTTT; CDR3: CASSPTHRDTEAFF
V: TRBV9; D: NA; length: 12; J: TRBJ2-3; size: NA; DNA: TGTGCCAGCAGCACACCCACAGATACGCAGTATTTT; CDR3: CASSTPTDTQYF
V: TRBV7-9; D: TRBD2; length: 16; J: TRBJ2-6; size: NA; DNA: TGTGCCAGCAGCATAGCGGGGGCCGTAGGGGCCAACGTCCTGACTTTC; CDR3: CASSIAGAVGANVLTF
V: TRBV11-2; D: TRBD2; length: 17; J: TRBJ2-7; size: NA; DNA: TGTGCCAGCAGCCCACTACGGGGCGGGGGGCTCAGTTACGAGCAGTACTTC; CDR3: CASSPLRGGGLSYEQYF
V: TRBV5-6; D: TRBD2; length: 18; J: TRBJ2-5; size: once; DNA: TGTGCCAGCAGCTTGGCCTCGGCTAGCGGGGGGGCCGGAGAGACCCAGTACTTC; CDR3: CASSLASASGGAGETQYF
V: TRBV9; D: TRBD2; length: 21; J: TRBJ2-3; size: once; DNA: TGTGCCAGCAGCGTAGCACCACCCCGAGCGGGGCCTCCCATAAGCACAGATACGCAGTATTTT; CDR3: CASSVAPPRAGPPISTDTQYF
V: TRBV15; D: NA; length: 15; J: TRBJ1-2; size: NA; DNA: TGTGCCACCAGCAGAGGGGGGCAGAGATTAAATGGCTACACCTTC; CDR3: CATSRGGQRLNGYTF
V: TRBV21-1; D: NA; length: 18; J: TRBJ2-3; size: NA; DNA: TGTGCCAGCAGATCCCGGACTAGCGGGGGATTCGTGACAGATACGCAGTATTTT; CDR3: CASRSRTSGGFVTDTQYF
V: TRBV6-5; D: TRBD1; length: 15; J: TRBJ2-7; size: NA; DNA: TGTGCCAGCAGGAATACAGGGGGCATGTCCTACGAGCAGTACTTC; CDR3: CASRNTGGMSYEQYF
V: TRBV6-5; D: TRBD1; length: 14; J: TRBJ1-1; size: NA; DNA: TGTGCCAGCAGTTATGACAGGGGGGACACTGAAGCTTTCTTT; CDR3: CASSYDRGDTEAFF
V: TRBV6-6; D: TRBD1; length: 13; J: TRBJ1-3; size: once; DNA: TGTGCCAGCACCTTGGACAGGGGGAACACCATATATTTT; CDR3: CASTLDRGNTIYF
V: TRBV29-1; D: TRBD1; length: 14; J: TRBJ2-7; size: NA; DNA: TGCAGCGTTGAATCGGTGACAGGGCTCCACGAGCAGTACTTC; CDR3: CSVESVTGLHEQYF
V: TRBV30; D: NA; length: 12; J: TRBJ1-5; size: NA; DNA: TGTGCCTGGAGTCTTCCCGAGTCGCCCCAGCATTTT; CDR3: CAWSLPESPQHF
V: TRBV29-1; D: TRBD1; length: 12; J: TRBJ1-1; size: NA; DNA: TGCAGCGTGGTCGGACAGGTCACTGAAGCTTTCTTT; CDR3: CSVVGQVTEAFF
V: TRBV12-5; D: TRBD2; length: 16; J: TRBJ2-1; size: NA; DNA: TGTGCTAGTGGTTTGGCACCTAGCGGGGGGGCGCATGAGCAGTTCTTC; CDR3: CASGLAPSGGAHEQFF
V: TRBV7-8; D: TRBD1; length: 24; J: TRBJ2-3; size: NA; DNA: TGTGCCAGCAGCCGCCTCCGGAGAAAAACGGGACAGGGGATGAACAAACCAACCACAGATACGCAGTATTTT; CDR3: CASSRLRRKTGQGMNKPTTDTQYF